One and the same sample provided the 14 T cell receptor beta chains below, sequenced in a study of blood T cell repertoires in COVID-19. Method: immunoSEQ multiplex PCR; TCRdb's copy keeps in-frame clones and lacks some. The repertoire has about 230,000 clones, more than 65% of them found once; the top ten carry more than 1.2%. Sequencing was performed on peripheral blood. These receptors were obtained from a woman between 40 and 50 years old who had recovered from COVID-19.

This rearrangement joins TRBV11-2 to TRBJ2-7; TRBD1 matches at 8 bases. CDR1 SGHAT and CDR2 FQNNGV come from the germline V gene. V trimming: 4 bases; J trimming: 7 bases; junction bases outside the gene matches: 3. CDR3 length: 12 amino acids. CDR3 bases: TGTGCCAGCAGCTCGACAGGGGAAGAGCAGTACTTC. This translates into CASSSTGEEQYF.

The CDR3 sequence is CASSSRLLGTGADTQYF. CDR3 nucleotides: TGTGCCAGCAGTTCCCGTTTACTGGGGACAGGGGCAGATACGCAGTATTTT. The chain uses TRBV7-2 and TRBJ2-3, with 10 bases that match TRBD1. Germline V gene lookup returns CDR1 SGHTA and CDR2 FQGNSA. Trimming removed 6 bases from V and 4 bases from J; junction bases left unmatched: 13. The CDR3 is 17 amino acids.

CDR3 loop: CASSVLYRGSDSPLHF. The CDR3 bases are TGTGCCAGCAGTGTTCTCTACAGGGGGTCGGATTCACCCCTCCACTTT. This chain uses TRBV6-1 with TRBJ1-6; TRBD1 matches 8 bases. The CDR3 covers 16 residues. CDR1 and CDR2 from the germline V gene are MNHNS and SASEGT. V lost 4 bases to trimming and J lost 8 bases; unmatched junction nucleotides: 10.

By proportion, this clone is medium-sized. CDR3 DNA: TGTGCCAGCAGCTTCTATAGCAATCAGCCCCAGCATTTT. Translation gives CASSFYSNQPQHF. The V and J genes are TRBV5-5 and TRBJ1-5; D unclear. Per germline, CDR1 SGHKS and CDR2 YYEKEE (reference sequence). The V gene lost 2 bases and the J gene lost 0 bases, with 3 bases spanning the gap. CDR3 length: 13 residues.

V usage is TRBV6-1 and J usage is TRBJ1-6; unclear D gene. Trimming stripped 0 bases from V and 10 bases from J, with 19 bases between. The germline V gene has CDR1 MNHNS and CDR2 SASEGT. The CDR3 length is 17 residues. In DNA form, the CDR3 reads TGTGCCAGCAGTGAAGCCGGGATTTTGAGGTCGTCATCACCCCTCCACTTT. It specifies CASSEAGILRSSSPLHF.

The genes are TRBV28 and TRBJ1-5, with D uncertain. The germline gives CDR1 MDHEN, CDR2 SYDVKM. V lost 6 bases to trimming and J lost 5 bases, with 14 bases between them. The CDR3 length is 14 residues. Here the CDR3 reads CASSTFFSDQPQHF. DNA for the CDR3: TGTGCCAGCAGCACGTTTTTTTCGGATCAGCCCCAGCATTTT.

This clone was recorded a few times. V usage is TRBV11-3 and J usage is TRBJ2-7, with 8 bases that match TRBD1. The length of the CDR3 is 18 residues. Trimming removed 1 base from V and 5 bases from J; junction bases left unmatched: 16. Looked up from germline, CDR1 is SGHNT and CDR2 is YENEEA. This chain's CDR3 is CASSLVVGAGGLGDEQYF. DNA for the CDR3: TGTGCCAGCAGCTTAGTCGTCGGGGCAGGGGGCCTAGGGGACGAGCAGTACTTC.

V is TRBV4-3 and J is TRBJ2-2, with D hard to call. This CDR3 comprises 16 residues. Trimming left V 0 bases short and J 4 bases short, with 12 bases between. The germline gives CDR1 LGHNA, CDR2 YSLEER. CDR3 sequence reads: CASSQDIQSLTGELFF. The CDR3 nucleotides read TGCGCCAGCAGCCAAGATATACAGAGTCTCACCGGGGAGCTGTTTTTT.

The chain uses TRBV6-5 and TRBJ1-6, with D hard to call. The length of the CDR3 is 12 residues. The ends were cut back, 7 bases at V and 4 bases at J, with 5 bases in the middle. Germline loops: CDR1 MNHEY, CDR2 SVGAGI. The CDR3 loop is CASTGYNSPLHF. CDR3 DNA: TGTGCCAGCACGGGGTATAATTCACCCCTCCACTTT.

The chain recombines TRBV19 with TRBJ1-4, with TRBD1 identical over 8 bases. The CDR3 has 17 residues. The junction had 12 bases not matched to a gene; V was cut back by 4 bases and J by 5 bases. Looked up from germline, CDR1 is LNHDA and CDR2 is SQIVND (reference sequence). For the CDR3, the DNA is TGTGCCAGTAGTACAATACTCGGACAGGGAGAGAATGAAAAACTGTTTTTT. As protein: CASSTILGQGENEKLFF.

This clone came up once. V gene TRBV10-3 combines with J gene TRBJ2-3, with D unclear. Germline V gene data show CDR1 as ENHRY and CDR2 as SYGVKD. The CDR3 loop spans 12 amino acids. The V and J ends lost 4 bases and 6 bases respectively, with 8 bases between them. CDR3 in DNA: TGTGCCATCAGTGCCCTGGAGGATACGCAGTATTTT. It codes for CAISALEDTQYF.

This chain uses TRBV12-3 or TRBV12-4 with TRBJ2-1; 9 bases are shared with TRBD1. CDR3 length equals 13 residues. Losses at the gene ends were 5 bases for V and 7 bases for J; bases not matched to a gene: 3. The CDR3 nucleotides are TGTGCCAGCAGTGCCGACAGGGGGAATGAGCAGTTCTTC. This translates into CASSADRGNEQFF.

This clone has a single count. V usage is TRBV7-3 and J usage is TRBJ2-3; 10 bases fit TRBD1. Trimming removed 5 bases from V and 8 bases from J; junction bases left unmatched: 13. The CDR3 runs to 16 residues. CDR1 is SGHTA, CDR2 FQGTGA, per germline. CDR3 protein: CASSPEPTGGRGTQYF. CDR3 nucleotide sequence: TGTGCCAGCAGCCCAGAACCGACAGGGGGCCGGGGTACGCAGTATTTT.

J is TRBJ2-7 and V is TRBV6-5, with D possibly matching TRBD2 (5 bases). V dropped 4 bases and J dropped 1 base, with 8 bases sitting between them. This CDR3 has 13 residues. Germline CDR1 reads MNHEY; CDR2 reads SVGAGI. CDR3 sequence: CASSFPGSYEQYF. Written as DNA, the CDR3 is TGTGCCAGCAGTTTCCCGGGATCCTACGAGCAGTACTTC.